This TCR beta chain was captured by sequencing in a study of type 1 and type 2 diabetes patients. Amplification started from genomic DNA. The TCR beta CDR3 region was amplified using 30 forward and 13 reverse primers. MiXCR, applied by TCRdb to the multiplex PCR reads, yields one record per CDR3 protein. The table lists about 270,000 distinct CDR3 sequences, more than 40% of them singletons. Germline-derived CDR1 and CDR2 are SGHTA and FQGNSA. This CDR3 region has 13 residues. V shed 2 bases and J shed 5 bases, with 9 bases lying between them. Other autoimmune diseases and infections within the past four weeks excluded donors. Ten milliliters of peripheral blood were collected from each participant.

This chain uses TRBV7-2 with TRBJ1-1; D is uncertain. Sequenced: peripheral blood mononuclear cells (PBMCs). The sequence came from a man between 18 and 29 years old with type 2 diabetes. In DNA form, the CDR3 reads TGTGCCAGCAGCTTATCGTGGAGGACTGAAGCTTTCTTT. Protein: CASSLSWRTEAFF.